A selection of T cell receptor beta chains follows, all from one sample in a study of blood T cell repertoires in COVID-19. The protocol was immunoSEQ multiplex PCR, while the TCRdb copy is restricted to in-frame clones and leaves out a portion. Here the sample spans some 210,000 clones, roughly 81% being singletons. Material for sequencing was peripheral blood. The receptors shown here come from a woman between 50 and 59 years old with active or convalescent COVID-19. Each CDR3 is given with its conserved first and last residue. The D gene is left open where the match is weak. A row's size may be missing; if present it is once, few, many or a size class.

>TRBV5-1|once|TRBD2|TRBJ2-5
TGCGCCAGCAGTTTGTCTAGCGGAGGAGGGGAGACCCAGTACTTC
CASSLSSGGGETQYF
>TRBV25-1|-|-|TRBJ2-3
TGTGCCAGCAGTGGGTACTTCTCGGATACGCAGTATTTT
CASSGYFSDTQYF
>TRBV30|-|TRBD2|TRBJ2-1
TGTGCCTGGAGGGGACTAGCGGTCTACAATGAGCAGTTCTTC
CAWRGLAVYNEQFF
>TRBV7-9|-|-|TRBJ2-5
TGTGCCAGCAGCCCCGGACAGCAAGAGACCCAGTACTTC
CASSPGQQETQYF
>TRBV5-1|-|-|TRBJ2-2
TGCGCCAGCAGCATGCAGGGCGGCGGGGAGCTGTTTTTT
CASSMQGGGELFF
>TRBV2|-|-|TRBJ2-3
TGTGCCAGCAGGGGGTCGGTGGACGGGGGAGGCACAGATACGCAGTATTTT
CASRGSVDGGGTDTQYF
>TRBV5-1|-|TRBD1|TRBJ2-1
TGCGCCAGCAGCCAGGCCGGGACAGGGTTTAGGGAGCAGTTCTTC
CASSQAGTGFREQFF
>TRBV28|-|-|TRBJ1-5
TGTGCCAGCAGTCTCCTTGACCAGGGGACCCATCAGCCCCAGCATTTT
CASSLLDQGTHQPQHF
>TRBV6-5|-|-|TRBJ1-2
TGTGCCAGCAGTTCCCCCCCATATGGCTACACCTTC
CASSSPPYGYTF
>TRBV5-4|-|TRBD1|TRBJ1-4
TGTGCCAGCAGCTTGGACAGGGGCTGGGATGAAAAACTGTTTTTT
CASSLDRGWDEKLFF
>TRBV5-1|-|-|TRBJ1-6
TGCGCCAGCAGCTTGGCACAGGAGAATTCACCCCTCCACTTT
CASSLAQENSPLHF
>TRBV29-1|-|-|TRBJ2-5
TGCAGCGTTCCAGGGGCAGAGACCCAGTACTTC
CSVPGAETQYF
>TRBV5-6|-|-|TRBJ1-4
TGTGCCAGCAGCTTGGGGCCTCCAGCTAATGAAAAACTGTTTTTT
CASSLGPPANEKLFF
>TRBV4-1|-|-|TRBJ2-7
TGCGCCAGCAGCCAAGCGACGGCAGGAAGTACCTACGAGCAGTACTTC
CASSQATAGSTYEQYF
>TRBV2|-|-|TRBJ1-5
TGTGCCAGCAGTGAAGTACGGAGCAATCAGCCCCAGCATTTT
CASSEVRSNQPQHF
>TRBV28|-|-|TRBJ1-2
TGTGCCAGCAGTATGGGCCGCTATGGCTACACCTTC
CASSMGRYGYTF
>TRBV3-1/TRBV3-2|-|-|TRBJ1-6
TGTGCCAGCAGCCGGTACAGGTCTTCACCCCTCCACTTT
CASSRYRSSPLHF
>TRBV11-2|-|TRBD1|TRBJ1-1
TGTGCCAGCAGCTTTTCACAGGGGTCCACTGAAGCTTTCTTT
CASSFSQGSTEAFF
>TRBV9|-|TRBD2|TRBJ2-7
TGTGCCAGCAGCGTCTCAGGGCGGGGGGCTTCCTACGAGCAGTACTTC
CASSVSGRGASYEQYF
>TRBV18|-|TRBD1|TRBJ1-5
TGTGCCAGCTCACCACCGAGACAGGGTGGCAATCAGCCCCAGCATTTT
CASSPPRQGGNQPQHF
>TRBV4-2|-|TRBD2|TRBJ2-4
TGTGCCAGCAGCCAAGAGCGGGAGGTTGCCAAAAACATTCAGTACTTC
CASSQEREVAKNIQYF
>TRBV29-1|once|-|TRBJ1-2
TGCAGCGTTTACGTGGTCGCGCGGTATGGCTACACCTTC
CSVYVVARYGYTF
>TRBV2|-|-|TRBJ1-5
TGTGCCAGCAGTCCTACTACTAATAGCAATCAGCCCCAGCATTTT
CASSPTTNSNQPQHF
>TRBV10-3|-|-|TRBJ1-6
TGTGCCATCACCAGGGAGGGAGGTTCACCCCTCCACTTT
CAITREGGSPLHF
>TRBV6-6|few|-|TRBJ1-2
TGTGCCAGCAGTTACCAGGGGGGCTACACCTTC
CASSYQGGYTF
>TRBV3-1/TRBV3-2|few|-|TRBJ1-1
TGTGCCAGCAGCCGCGGAAGGGGCGGCACTGAAGCTTTCTTT
CASSRGRGGTEAFF
>TRBV5-1|-|-|TRBJ1-1
TGCGCCAGCAGCTTGGCCTCGGGGAACACTGAAGCTTTCTTT
CASSLASGNTEAFF
>TRBV20-1|-|-|TRBJ2-1
TGCAGTGCTAGTCGGCCTAGAGGTCATGAGCAGTTCTTC
CSASRPRGHEQFF
>TRBV19|-|-|TRBJ1-2
TGTGCCAGTAGTGCGGGACCGCAACCCTATGGCTACACCTTC
CASSAGPQPYGYTF
>TRBV5-1|-|-|TRBJ1-4
TGCGCCAGCAGCCCGACGGACAGCCCTAATGAAAAACTGTTTTTT
CASSPTDSPNEKLFF
>TRBV3-1/TRBV3-2|-|-|TRBJ1-5
TGTGCCAGCAGCCAAGAATCCGGGGTGGGCAATCAGCCCCAGCATTTT
CASSQESGVGNQPQHF
>TRBV11-2|-|TRBD1|TRBJ1-6
TGTGCCAGCAGCCCGTGGACAGGGGCCTCCGTTAATTCACCCCTCCACTTT
CASSPWTGASVNSPLHF
>TRBV20-1|once|-|TRBJ1-1
TGCAGTGCGAGAGCCGTCGGTGAAGCTTTCTTT
CSARAVGEAFF
>TRBV4-1|-|-|TRBJ1-5
TGCGCCAGCAGCCTATTGGAGGATAGCAATCAGCCCCAGCATTTT
CASSLLEDSNQPQHF
>TRBV12-5|once|TRBD1|TRBJ1-2
TGTGCTAGTGGTTTCGGGACAGGGACCCTCCTCTATGGCTACACCTTC
CASGFGTGTLLYGYTF
>TRBV5-6|few|TRBD1|TRBJ2-1
TGTGCCAGCAGTTCGGAATATTATGAGGTCAGGGGGTCCTACAATGAGCAGTTCTTC
CASSSEYYEVRGSYNEQFF
>TRBV11-2|-|-|TRBJ1-1
TGTGCCAGCAGACTTCTGAGGGGAGGGACTGAAGCTTTCTTT
CASRLLRGGTEAFF
>TRBV2|once|TRBD1|TRBJ2-1
TGTGCCAGCAGTGAAGCGCGAGGACAGGGGGCTGAGCAGTTCTTC
CASSEARGQGAEQFF